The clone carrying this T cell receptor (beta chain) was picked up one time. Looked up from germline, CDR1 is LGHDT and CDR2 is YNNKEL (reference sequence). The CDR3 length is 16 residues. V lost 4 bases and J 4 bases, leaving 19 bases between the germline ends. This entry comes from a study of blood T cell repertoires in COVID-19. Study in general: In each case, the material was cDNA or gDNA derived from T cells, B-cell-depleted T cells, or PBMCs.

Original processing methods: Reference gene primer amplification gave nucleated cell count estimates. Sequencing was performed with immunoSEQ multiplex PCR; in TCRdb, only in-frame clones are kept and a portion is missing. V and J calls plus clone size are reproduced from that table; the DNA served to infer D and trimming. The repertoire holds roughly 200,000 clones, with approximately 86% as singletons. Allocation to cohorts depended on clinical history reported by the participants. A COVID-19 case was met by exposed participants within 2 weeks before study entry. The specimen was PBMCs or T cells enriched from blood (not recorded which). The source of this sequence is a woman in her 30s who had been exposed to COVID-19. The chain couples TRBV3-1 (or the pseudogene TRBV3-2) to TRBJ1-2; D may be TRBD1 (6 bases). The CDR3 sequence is CASSLLRMGAAYGYTF. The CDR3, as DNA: TGTGCCAGCAGCCTTCTAAGAATGGGGGCGGCCTATGGCTACACCTTC.